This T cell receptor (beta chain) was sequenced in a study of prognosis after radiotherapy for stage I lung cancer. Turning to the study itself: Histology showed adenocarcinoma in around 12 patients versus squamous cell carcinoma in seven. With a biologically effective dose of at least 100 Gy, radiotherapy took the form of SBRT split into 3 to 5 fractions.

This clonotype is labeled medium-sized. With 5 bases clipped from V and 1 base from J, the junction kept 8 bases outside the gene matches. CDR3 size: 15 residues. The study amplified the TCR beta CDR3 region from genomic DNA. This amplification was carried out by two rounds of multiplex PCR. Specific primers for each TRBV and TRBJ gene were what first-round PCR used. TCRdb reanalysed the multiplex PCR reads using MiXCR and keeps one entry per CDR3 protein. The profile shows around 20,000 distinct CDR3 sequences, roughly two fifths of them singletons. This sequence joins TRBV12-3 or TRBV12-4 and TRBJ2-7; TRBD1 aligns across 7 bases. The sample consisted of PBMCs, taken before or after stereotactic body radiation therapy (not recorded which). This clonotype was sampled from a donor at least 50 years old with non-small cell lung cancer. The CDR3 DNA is TGTGCCAGCAGTGCCCTGGGGACAGCTTCCTACGAGCAGTACTTC. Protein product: CASSALGTASYEQYF.